These 10 T cell receptor beta chains share one sample of origin, sequenced in a study of cytomegalovirus exposure and HLA in healthy donors. Primers for the PCR totalled 60 Vbeta and 13 Jbeta. Assay: immunoSEQ multiplex PCR; the TCRdb copy retains only in-frame clones and omits some. The sample shows around 120,000 clones, about three quarters of them seen only once. Sequencing was performed on PBMCs. These receptors were obtained from a human donor in good health.

The chain uses TRBV19 and TRBJ2-1; 9 bases are a match to TRBD2. After removal of 4 bases from V and 7 bases from J, the junction contained 8 bases not matched to a gene. CDR3 length equals 15 residues. Germline CDR1 reads LNHDA; CDR2 reads SQIVND (reference sequence). The CDR3 spells CASSKTSGGLNEQFF. CDR3 coding DNA: TGTGCCAGTAGTAAGACTAGCGGTGGACTTAATGAGCAGTTCTTC.

This clone was detected once. This chain connects TRBV5-8 to TRBJ1-6; D perhaps matches TRBD1 (5 bases). The germline V and J ends were trimmed by 3 bases and 3 bases, with 25 bases remaining between them. The germline V gene encodes CDR1 SGHTS and CDR2 YDEGEE. CDR3 length equals 20 residues. The DNA of the CDR3 is TGTGCCAGCAGCTCCCTTATCAGGGATCCTGGGGCTATCTATAATTCACCCCTCCACTTT. This gives the protein CASSSLIRDPGAIYNSPLHF.

On this clone itself: Mismatch with germline at one junction end may stem from a read error. The V gene is TRBV9, the J gene TRBJ1-2; D remains ambiguous. This CDR3 is built from 9 residues. Germline V CDR1 and CDR2: SGDLS, YYNGEE. CDR3: CASSVATEF. The CDR3, as DNA: TGTGCCAGCAGCGTAGCTACAGAGTTC.

The J gene is TRBJ2-1, the V gene TRBV4-2; 13 bases line up with TRBD2. The CDR3 totals 17 residues. Looked up from germline, CDR1 is LGHNA and CDR2 is YNFKEQ. The trim removed 6 bases at V and 5 bases at J, leaving 10 bases unmatched. The CDR3 loop is CASSQPAGTSGDNEQFF. CDR3 DNA: TGTGCCAGCAGTCAACCCGCCGGGACTAGCGGGGACAATGAGCAGTTCTTC.

This chain links TRBV10-3 with TRBJ1-3, with 7 bases that match TRBD1. The CDR3 covers 14 residues. With 4 bases clipped from V and 11 bases from J, the junction kept 11 bases outside the gene matches. CDR1 is ENHRY, CDR2 SYGVKD, per germline. CDR3 DNA: TGTGCCATCAGTGGTCCGGACAGGTTTTCTCCCATATATTTT. Residues: CAISGPDRFSPIYF.

The chain has TRBV6-5 and TRBJ2-2, with 7 nucleotides matching TRBD1. The ends lost 2 bases at V and 6 bases at J; junction bases unmatched: 0. There are 13 residues in the CDR3. CDR1 MNHEY and CDR2 SVGAGI come from the germline V gene. Written as DNA, the CDR3 is TGTGCCAGCAGTTACACAGGGGCCGGGGAGCTGTTTTTT. Protein sequence: CASSYTGAGELFF.

The chain combines TRBV27 with TRBJ1-4; D is perhaps TRBD1 (5 bases). The germline CDR1 and CDR2 sequences are MNHEY and SMNVEV (reference sequence). This CDR3 has 13 residues. V lost 6 bases to trimming and J lost 2 bases, with 7 bases between them. The CDR3 DNA sequence: TGTGCCAGCAGGGGGCTGACTAATGAAAAACTGTTTTTT. Protein sequence: CASRGLTNEKLFF.

The chain has TRBV18 and TRBJ2-5; no reliable D call. The CDR3 consists of 13 residues. Germline CDR1 reads KGHSH; CDR2 reads LQKENI. The V end was cut by 1 base, the J end by 1 base, with 4 bases between. The CDR3 loop is CASSPLGQETQYF. The CDR3 DNA sequence: TGTGCCAGCTCACCACTCGGCCAAGAGACCCAGTACTTC.

V and J are TRBV28 and TRBJ1-4; possibly TRBD1 for D (5 bases). This CDR3 comprises 14 residues. CDR1 and CDR2 (germline): MDHEN, SYDVKM. Trimming took 8 bases from V and 14 from J, leaving 24 bases between them. The CDR3 protein is CASGPGDPGRLLFF. CDR3 sequence (DNA): TGTGCCAGCGGCCCGGGGGACCCCGGAAGGTTGCTGTTTTTT.

This clone was seen once. V is TRBV4-1 and J is TRBJ2-7; D might be TRBD2 (7 bases). Germline V gene data show CDR1 as MGHRA and CDR2 as YSYEKL. The CDR3 spans 14 residues. Trimming stripped 1 base from V and 9 bases from J, with 16 bases between. As DNA, the CDR3 is TGCGCCAGCAGCCAAGTGGGGGGGCGCATTGGGCAGTACTTC. Protein: CASSQVGGRIGQYF.